The entry that follows covers one T cell receptor (beta chain) sequence. Germline trimming cut 5 bases from V and 0 bases from J; bases unmatched to any gene: 10. Looked up from germline, CDR1 is SGHTA and CDR2 is FQGNSA. The CDR3 has 18 amino acids. Assay: immunoSEQ multiplex PCR; the TCRdb copy retains only in-frame clones and omits some. The sample comprises some 110,000 clones, approximately 89% of which are singletons, and approximately 9% rests with the top ten. This entry is derived from a study of T cell responses to AZD1222 COVID-19 vaccine. The sample in question was peripheral blood, obtained on day 0 of AZD1222 vaccination. The receptor's source is an adult in good health. The V and J genes are TRBV7-2 and TRBJ2-6; 7 positions agree with TRBD1. For the CDR3, the DNA is TGTGCCAGCAGCCCACAGGGGCGAGGGATCTCTGGGGCCAACGTCCTGACTTTC. Translation gives CASSPQGRGISGANVLTF.